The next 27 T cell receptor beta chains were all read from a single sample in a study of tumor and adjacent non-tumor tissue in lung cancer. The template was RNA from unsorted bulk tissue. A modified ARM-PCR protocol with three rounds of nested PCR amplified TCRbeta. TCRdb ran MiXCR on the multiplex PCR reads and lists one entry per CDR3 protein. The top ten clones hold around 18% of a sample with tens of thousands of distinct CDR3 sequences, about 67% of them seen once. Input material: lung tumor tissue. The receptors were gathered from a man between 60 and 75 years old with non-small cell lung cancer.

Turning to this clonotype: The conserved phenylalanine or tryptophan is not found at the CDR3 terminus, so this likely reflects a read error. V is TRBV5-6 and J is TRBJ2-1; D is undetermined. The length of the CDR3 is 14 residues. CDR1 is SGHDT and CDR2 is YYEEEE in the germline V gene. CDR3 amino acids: CASSRSGRYNGQFY. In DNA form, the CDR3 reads TGTGCCAGCAGCAGGTCAGGAAGATACAATGGGCAGTTCTAC.

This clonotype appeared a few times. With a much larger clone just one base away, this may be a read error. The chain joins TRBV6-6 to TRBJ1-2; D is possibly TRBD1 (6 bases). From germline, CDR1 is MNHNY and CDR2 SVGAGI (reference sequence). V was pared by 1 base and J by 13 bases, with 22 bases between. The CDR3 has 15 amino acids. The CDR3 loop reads CASSYFGGTGISCTF. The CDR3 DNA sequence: TGTGCCAGCAGTTACTTCGGGGGCACGGGGATAAGCTGCACCTTC.

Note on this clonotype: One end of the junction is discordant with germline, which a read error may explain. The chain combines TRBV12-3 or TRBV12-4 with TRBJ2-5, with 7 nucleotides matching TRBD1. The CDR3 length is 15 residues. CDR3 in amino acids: CGSSLGWRQGKTQYF. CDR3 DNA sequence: TGTGGCAGCAGTCTGGGATGGAGACAGGGAAAGACCCAGTACTTC.

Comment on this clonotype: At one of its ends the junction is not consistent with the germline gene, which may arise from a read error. The CDR3 DNA follows: TGCAGGGTTGAAAGCAGGGCCTGCGGAAGCTACAATGAGCAGTTCTTC. This sequence encodes CRVESRACGSYNEQFF. The rearrangement uses TRBV29-1 and TRBJ2-1, with D possibly being TRBD1 (5 bases). This CDR3 region has 16 residues. The germline CDR1 and CDR2 sequences are SQVTM and ANQGSEA.

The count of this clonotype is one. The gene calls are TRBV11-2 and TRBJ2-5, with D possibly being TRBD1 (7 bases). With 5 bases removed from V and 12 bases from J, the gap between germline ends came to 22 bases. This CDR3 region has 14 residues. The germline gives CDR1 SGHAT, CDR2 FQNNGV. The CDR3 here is CASSLSGGKGIKYF. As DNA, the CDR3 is TGTGCCAGCAGCCTCTCAGGGGGGAAGGGGATCAAGTACTTC.

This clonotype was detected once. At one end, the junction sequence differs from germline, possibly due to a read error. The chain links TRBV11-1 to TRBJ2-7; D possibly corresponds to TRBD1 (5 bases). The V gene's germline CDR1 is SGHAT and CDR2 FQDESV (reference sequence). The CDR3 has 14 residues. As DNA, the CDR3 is TGTGCCGGCAGCCTCAAGGGGAATCACTACGAACAGTACTTC. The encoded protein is CAGSLKGNHYEQYF. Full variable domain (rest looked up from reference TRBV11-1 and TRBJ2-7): EAEVAQSPRYKITEKSQAVAFWCDPISGHATLYWYRQILGQGPELLVQFQDESVVDDSQLPKDRFSAERLKGVDSTLKIQPAELGDSAMYLCAGSLKGNHYEQYFGPGTRLTVT.

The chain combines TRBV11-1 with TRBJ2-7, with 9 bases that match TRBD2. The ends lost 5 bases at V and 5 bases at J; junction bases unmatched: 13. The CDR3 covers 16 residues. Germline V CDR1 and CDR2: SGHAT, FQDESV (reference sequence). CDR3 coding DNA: TGTGCCAGCAGCCTCCTCCCCAGCGGGAGGAACAACGAGCAGTACTTC. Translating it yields CASSLLPSGRNNEQYF.

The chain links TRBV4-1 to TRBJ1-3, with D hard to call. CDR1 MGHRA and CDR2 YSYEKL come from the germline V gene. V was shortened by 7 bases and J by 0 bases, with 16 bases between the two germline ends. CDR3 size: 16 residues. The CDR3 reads CASIREEHRSGNTIYF. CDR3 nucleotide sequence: TGCGCCAGCATCCGAGAAGAGCACCGCTCTGGAAACACCATATATTTT.

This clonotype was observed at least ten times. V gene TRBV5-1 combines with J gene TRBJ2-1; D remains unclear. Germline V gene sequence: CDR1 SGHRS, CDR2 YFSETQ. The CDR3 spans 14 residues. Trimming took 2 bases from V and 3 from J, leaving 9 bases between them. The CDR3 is CASSLETSYNEQFF. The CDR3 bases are TGCGCCAGCAGCTTAGAGACGAGCTACAATGAGCAGTTCTTC.

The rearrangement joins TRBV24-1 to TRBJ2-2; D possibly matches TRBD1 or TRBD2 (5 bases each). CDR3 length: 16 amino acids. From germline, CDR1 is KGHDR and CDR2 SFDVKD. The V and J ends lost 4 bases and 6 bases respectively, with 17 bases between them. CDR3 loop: CATSDNGTVGSGELFF. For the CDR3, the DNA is TGTGCCACCAGTGACAACGGGACCGTAGGATCCGGGGAGCTGTTTTTT.

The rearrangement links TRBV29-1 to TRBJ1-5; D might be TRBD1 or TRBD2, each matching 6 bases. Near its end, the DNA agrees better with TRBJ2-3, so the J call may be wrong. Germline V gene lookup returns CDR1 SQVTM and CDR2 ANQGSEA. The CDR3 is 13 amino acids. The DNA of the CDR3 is TGCAGCGTTTACGGGGGCGGGAATAAGCCCCAGTATTTT. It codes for CSVYGGGNKPQYF.

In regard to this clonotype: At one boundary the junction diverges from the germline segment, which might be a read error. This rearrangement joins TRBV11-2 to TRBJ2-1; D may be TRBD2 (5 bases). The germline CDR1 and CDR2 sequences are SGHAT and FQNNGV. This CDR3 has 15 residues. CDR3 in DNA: TGTGCCAACAGCCCGCACCGGGTGATGAGGGATGAGCAGCTCTTC. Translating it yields CANSPHRVMRDEQLF.

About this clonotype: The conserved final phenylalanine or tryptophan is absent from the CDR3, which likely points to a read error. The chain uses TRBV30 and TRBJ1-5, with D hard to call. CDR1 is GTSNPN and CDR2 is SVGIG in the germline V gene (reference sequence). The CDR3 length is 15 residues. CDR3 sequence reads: CPWSSGKDSNQPQHL. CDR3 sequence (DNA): TGTCCCTGGAGTTCTGGCAAGGATAGCAATCAGCCCCAGCATCTT.

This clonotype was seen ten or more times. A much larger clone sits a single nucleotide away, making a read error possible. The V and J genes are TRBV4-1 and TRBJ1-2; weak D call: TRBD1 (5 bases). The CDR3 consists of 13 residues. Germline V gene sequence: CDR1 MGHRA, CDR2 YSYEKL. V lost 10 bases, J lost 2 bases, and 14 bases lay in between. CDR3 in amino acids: CANARDLNYGYTF. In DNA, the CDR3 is TGCGCCAACGCACGGGACCTGAACTATGGCTACACCTTC.

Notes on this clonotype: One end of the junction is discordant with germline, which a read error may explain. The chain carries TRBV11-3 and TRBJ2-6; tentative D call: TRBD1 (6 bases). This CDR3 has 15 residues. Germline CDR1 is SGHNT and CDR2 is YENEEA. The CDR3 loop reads CANRQQGSGANFLTF. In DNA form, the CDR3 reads TGCGCCAACAGACAACAGGGTTCTGGGGCCAACTTCCTGACTTTC.

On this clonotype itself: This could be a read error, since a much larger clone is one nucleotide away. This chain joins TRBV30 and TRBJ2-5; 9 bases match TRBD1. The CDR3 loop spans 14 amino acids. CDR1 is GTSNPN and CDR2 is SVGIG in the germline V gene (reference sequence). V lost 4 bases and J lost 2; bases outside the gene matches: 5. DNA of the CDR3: TGTGCCTGGACTCTGGGGACAGGGCAAGAGACCCAGTACTTC. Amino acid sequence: CAWTLGTGQETQYF.

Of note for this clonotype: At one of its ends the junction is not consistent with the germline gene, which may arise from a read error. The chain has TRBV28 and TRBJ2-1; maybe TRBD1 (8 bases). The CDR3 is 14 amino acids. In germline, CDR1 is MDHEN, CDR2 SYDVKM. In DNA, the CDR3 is TGTGCCAGCCAGGGGGCGGGAGAGACCAATGAGGAGTTCTTC. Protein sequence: CASQGAGETNEEFF.

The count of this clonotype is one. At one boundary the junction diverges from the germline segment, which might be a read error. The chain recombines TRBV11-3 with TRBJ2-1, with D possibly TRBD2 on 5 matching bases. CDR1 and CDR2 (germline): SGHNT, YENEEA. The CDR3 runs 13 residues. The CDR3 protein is CDSSAEEASFQFF. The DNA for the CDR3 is TGTGACAGCAGCGCAGAGGAGGCTAGCTTCCAGTTCTTC.

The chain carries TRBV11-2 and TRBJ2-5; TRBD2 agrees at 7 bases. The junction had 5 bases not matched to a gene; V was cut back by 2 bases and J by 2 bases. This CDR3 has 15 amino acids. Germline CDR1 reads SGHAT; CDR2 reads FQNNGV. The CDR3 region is CASSLRPGGQETQYF. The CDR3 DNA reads TGTGCCAGCAGCTTAAGACCCGGGGGGCAAGAGACCCAGTACTTC.

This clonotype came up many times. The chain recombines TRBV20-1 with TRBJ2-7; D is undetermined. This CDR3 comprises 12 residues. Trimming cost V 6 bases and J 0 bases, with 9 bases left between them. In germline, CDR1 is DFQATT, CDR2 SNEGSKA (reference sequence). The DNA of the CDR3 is TGCAGTGCGGCGGAGAGCTCCTACGAGCAGTACTTC. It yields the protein CSAAESSYEQYF.

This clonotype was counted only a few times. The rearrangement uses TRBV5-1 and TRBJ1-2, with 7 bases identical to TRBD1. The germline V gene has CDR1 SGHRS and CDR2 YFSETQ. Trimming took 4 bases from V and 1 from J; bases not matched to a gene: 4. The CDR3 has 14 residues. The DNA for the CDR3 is TGCGCCAGCAGCCAAGGGGACAGTAACTATGGCTACACCTTC. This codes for CASSQGDSNYGYTF.

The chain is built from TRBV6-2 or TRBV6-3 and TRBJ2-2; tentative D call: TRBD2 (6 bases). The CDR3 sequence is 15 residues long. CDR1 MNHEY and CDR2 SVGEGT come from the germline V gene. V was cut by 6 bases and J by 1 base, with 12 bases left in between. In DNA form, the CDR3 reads TGTGCCAGCAGAATGGCGGGAATGAACACCGGGGAGCTGTTTTTT. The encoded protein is CASRMAGMNTGELFF.

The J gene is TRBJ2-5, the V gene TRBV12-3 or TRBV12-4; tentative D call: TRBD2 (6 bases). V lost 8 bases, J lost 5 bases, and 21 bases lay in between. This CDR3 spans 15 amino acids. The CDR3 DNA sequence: TGTGCCAGCTCGGATACGGGACTGGTGTTTGAGACCCAGTACTTC. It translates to CASSDTGLVFETQYF.

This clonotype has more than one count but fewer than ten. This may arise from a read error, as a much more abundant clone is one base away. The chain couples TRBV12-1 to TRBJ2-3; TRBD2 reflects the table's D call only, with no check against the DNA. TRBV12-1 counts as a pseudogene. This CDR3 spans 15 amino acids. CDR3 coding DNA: TGTGCCAGCAGCTCCGTTGTGCGGGGTGTAAATACGCAGTATTTT. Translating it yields CASSSVVRGVNTQYF.

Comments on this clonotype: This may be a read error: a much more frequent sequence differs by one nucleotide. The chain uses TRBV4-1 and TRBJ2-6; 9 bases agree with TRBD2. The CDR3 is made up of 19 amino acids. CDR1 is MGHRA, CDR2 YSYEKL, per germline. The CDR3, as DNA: TGCGCCAGCAGCCAAGGGGTCGTAGCGGGAGCAGCTGGGACCAACGTCCTGACTTTC. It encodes CASSQGVVAGAAGTNVLTF.

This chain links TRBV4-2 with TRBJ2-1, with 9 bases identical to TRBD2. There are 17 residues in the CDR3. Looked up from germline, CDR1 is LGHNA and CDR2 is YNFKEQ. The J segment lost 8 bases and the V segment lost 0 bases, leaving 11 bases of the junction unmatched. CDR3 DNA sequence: TGTGCCAGCAGCCAAGATCACCGTAGCGGGGGTCAGGATGAGCAGTTCTTC. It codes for CASSQDHRSGGQDEQFF.

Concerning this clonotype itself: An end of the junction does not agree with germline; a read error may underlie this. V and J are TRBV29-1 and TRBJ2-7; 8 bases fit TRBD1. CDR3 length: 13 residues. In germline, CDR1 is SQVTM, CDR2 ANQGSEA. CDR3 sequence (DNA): TGCAGCGGGGGGACAGGACGCTCCTACGAGCGGTACTTC. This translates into CSGGTGRSYERYF.